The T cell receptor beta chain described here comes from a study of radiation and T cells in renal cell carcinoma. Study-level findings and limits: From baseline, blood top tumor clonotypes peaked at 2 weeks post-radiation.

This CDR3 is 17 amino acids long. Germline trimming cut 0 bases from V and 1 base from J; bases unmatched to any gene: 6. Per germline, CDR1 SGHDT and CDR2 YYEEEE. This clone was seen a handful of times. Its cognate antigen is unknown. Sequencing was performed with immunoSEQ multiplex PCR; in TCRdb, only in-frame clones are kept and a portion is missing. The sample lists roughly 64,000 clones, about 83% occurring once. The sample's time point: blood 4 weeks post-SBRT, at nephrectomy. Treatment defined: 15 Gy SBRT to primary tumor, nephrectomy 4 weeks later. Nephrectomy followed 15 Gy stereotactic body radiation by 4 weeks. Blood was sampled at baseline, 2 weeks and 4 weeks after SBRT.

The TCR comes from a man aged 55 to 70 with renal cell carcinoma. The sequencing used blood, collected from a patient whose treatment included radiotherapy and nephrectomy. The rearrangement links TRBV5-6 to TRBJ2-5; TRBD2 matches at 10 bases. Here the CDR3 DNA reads TGTGCCAGCAGCTTGGGGCTAGCGGGGGCCTTCCAAGAGACCCAGTACTTC. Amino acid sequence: CASSLGLAGAFQETQYF. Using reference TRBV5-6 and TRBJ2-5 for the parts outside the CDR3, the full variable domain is DAGVTQSPTHLIKTRGQQVTLRCSPKSGHDTVSWYQQALGQGPQFIFQYYEEEERQRGNFPDRFSGHQFPNYSSELNVNALLLGDSALYLCASSLGLAGAFQETQYFGPGTRLLVL.